This T cell receptor beta chain came from a study of OX40 agonist ivuxolimab in advanced cancers. About the study: Patients received intravenous ivuxolimab every 2 weeks at 0.01 to 10 mg/kg. From about 23 to 85 years was the age range, with a mean of around 54 years, and over 80% were male. Study findings and constraints: On average, a greater number of expanded clones characterised CD8+ T cells relative to CD4+.

Generated by immunoSEQ multiplex PCR, the TCRdb table keeps only in-frame clones and is missing some. The sample lists some 64,000 clones, roughly 90% occurring once. Notes on this clone: Its specificity is unknown.

Trimming shortened V by 4 bases and J by 5 bases, and 15 bases separated the two germline ends. CDR1 is GTSNPN and CDR2 is SVGIG in the germline V gene (reference sequence). CDR3 length equals 13 residues. J is TRBJ2-7 and V is TRBV30, with D uncertain. The clonotype comes from an adult with an advanced solid tumor such as melanoma, head and neck, liver or kidney cancer. Sample: CD4+ or CD8+ T cells sorted from blood, taken in a trial of the OX40 agonist ivuxolimab. The DNA of the CDR3 is TGTGCCTGGACCCCAGGAACGGAGAACGAGCAGTACTTC. Translation: CAWTPGTENEQYF.